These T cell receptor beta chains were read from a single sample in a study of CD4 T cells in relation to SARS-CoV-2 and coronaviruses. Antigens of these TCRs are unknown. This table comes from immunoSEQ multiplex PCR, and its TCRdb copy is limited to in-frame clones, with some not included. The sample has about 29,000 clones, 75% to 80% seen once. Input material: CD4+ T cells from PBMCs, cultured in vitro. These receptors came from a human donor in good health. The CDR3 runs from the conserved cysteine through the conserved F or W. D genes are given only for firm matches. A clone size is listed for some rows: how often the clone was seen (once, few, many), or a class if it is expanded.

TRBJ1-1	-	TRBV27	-	CASRPEGYLGTEAFF	TGTGCCAGCAGACCCGAGGGCTACCTGGGCACTGAAGCTTTCTTT
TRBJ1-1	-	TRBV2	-	CASSLDRGNTEAFF	TGTGCCAGCAGTCTGGACAGAGGGAACACTGAAGCTTTCTTT
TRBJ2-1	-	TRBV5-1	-	CASSSHSSSYNEQFF	TGCGCCAGCAGCTCGCACAGTAGCTCCTACAATGAGCAGTTCTTC
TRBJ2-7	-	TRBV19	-	CASSIYGGPYEQYF	TGTGCCAGTAGTATTTACGGGGGCCCCTACGAGCAGTACTTC
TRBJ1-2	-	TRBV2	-	CASSENQYGYTF	TGTGCCAGCAGTGAAAATCAGTATGGCTACACCTTC
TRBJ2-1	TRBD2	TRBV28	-	CASSPPRSGGNEQFF	TGTGCCAGCAGTCCGCCGAGGAGCGGGGGCAATGAGCAGTTCTTC
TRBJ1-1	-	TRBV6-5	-	CASRLNGPNTEAFF	TGTGCCAGCAGGCTGAACGGGCCAAACACTGAAGCTTTCTTT
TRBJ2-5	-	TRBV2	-	CASSEAQQGLETQYF	TGTGCCAGCAGTGAAGCGCAACAGGGTTTGGAGACCCAGTACTTC
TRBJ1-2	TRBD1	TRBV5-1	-	CASRSGQASVGYTF	TGCGCCAGCAGATCTGGACAGGCCTCGGTTGGCTACACCTTC
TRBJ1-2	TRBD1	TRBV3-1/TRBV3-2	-	CASSQVSRGTDYGYTF	TGTGCCAGCAGCCAAGTCTCTAGGGGGACAGACTATGGCTACACCTTC
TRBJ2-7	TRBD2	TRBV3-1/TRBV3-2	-	CASSPPASGARKQYF	TGTGCCAGCAGCCCTCCGGCTAGCGGGGCTCGTAAGCAGTACTTC
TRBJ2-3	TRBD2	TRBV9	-	CASSVGLAGADTQYF	TGTGCCAGCAGCGTAGGGCTAGCGGGAGCAGATACGCAGTATTTT
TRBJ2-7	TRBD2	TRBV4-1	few	CASSPGLDIEQYF	TGCGCCAGCAGCCCGGGACTAGACATCGAGCAGTACTTC
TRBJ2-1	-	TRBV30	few	CAWSLLAYNEQFF	TGTGCCTGGAGCCTGCTAGCATACAATGAGCAGTTCTTC
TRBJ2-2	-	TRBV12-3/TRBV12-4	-	CASSFELGELFF	TGTGCCAGCAGTTTTGAACTAGGGGAGCTGTTTTTT
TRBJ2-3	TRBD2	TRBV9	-	CASAGGAGGPTDTQYF	TGTGCCTCAGCGGGGGGAGCGGGGGGGCCCACAGATACGCAGTATTTT
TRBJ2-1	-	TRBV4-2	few	CASSQEVERDSYNEQFF	TGTGCCAGCAGCCAAGAGGTCGAGCGCGACTCCTACAATGAGCAGTTCTTC
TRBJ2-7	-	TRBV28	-	CASTQARYEQYF	TGTGCCAGCACCCAGGCACGGTACGAGCAGTACTTC
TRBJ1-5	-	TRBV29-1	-	CSVGLSDQPQHF	TGCAGCGTTGGCTTATCCGATCAGCCCCAGCATTTT
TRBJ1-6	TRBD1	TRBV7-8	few	CASSSLQGAITLNSPLHF	TGTGCCAGCAGCTCGTTGCAGGGGGCGATAACCCTTAATTCACCCCTCCACTTT
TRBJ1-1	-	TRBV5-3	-	CARSYQRVLNTEAFF	TGTGCCAGAAGCTACCAGAGGGTTCTGAACACTGAAGCTTTCTTT
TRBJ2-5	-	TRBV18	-	CASSPPQETQYF	TGTGCCAGCTCACCGCCCCAAGAGACCCAGTACTTC
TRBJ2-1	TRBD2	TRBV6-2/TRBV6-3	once	CASSYSPTSGRANEQFF	TGTGCCAGCAGTTACTCCCCAACTAGCGGGAGGGCCAATGAGCAGTTCTTC
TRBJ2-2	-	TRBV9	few	CASREQDNTGELFF	TGTGCCAGCAGGGAACAGGACAACACCGGGGAGCTGTTTTTT
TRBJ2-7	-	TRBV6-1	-	CASSLSQSYEQYF	TGTGCCAGCAGTTTATCCCAGTCCTACGAGCAGTACTTC
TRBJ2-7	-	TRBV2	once	CASRAGSSYEQYF	TGTGCCAGCAGGGCAGGGAGCTCCTACGAGCAGTACTTC
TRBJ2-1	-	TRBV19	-	CASSLGPFNEQFF	TGTGCCAGTAGTCTAGGTCCGTTCAATGAGCAGTTCTTC
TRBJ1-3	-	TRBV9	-	CASSVASRGNTIYF	TGTGCCAGCAGCGTGGCCTCAAGGGGAAACACCATATATTTT
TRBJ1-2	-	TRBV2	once	CASSTGADYGYTF	TGTGCCAGCAGTACCGGGGCAGACTATGGCTACACCTTC
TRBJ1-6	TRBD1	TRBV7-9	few	CASSFGQGYSPLHF	TGTGCCAGCAGCTTTGGACAGGGGTATTCACCCCTCCACTTT
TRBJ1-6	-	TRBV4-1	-	CASSHSKLGANSPLHF	TGCGCCAGCAGCCACTCAAAGTTGGGTGCAAATTCACCCCTCCACTTT
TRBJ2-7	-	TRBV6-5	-	CASSYNTAGEQYF	TGTGCCAGCAGTTATAACACCGCGGGAGAGCAGTACTTC
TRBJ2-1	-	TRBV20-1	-	CSARPRDEQFF	TGCAGTGCTCGTCCGCGGGATGAGCAGTTCTTC
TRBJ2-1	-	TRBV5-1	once	CASRWTRDSEQFF	TGCGCCAGCAGATGGACCCGGGATAGTGAGCAGTTCTTC
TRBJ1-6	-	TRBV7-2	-	CASSNPPGSPLHF	TGTGCCAGCAGCAACCCCCCGGGGTCACCCCTCCACTTT
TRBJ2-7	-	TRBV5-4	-	CASSLNGAYEQYF	TGTGCCAGCAGCTTGAATGGGGCCTACGAGCAGTACTTC
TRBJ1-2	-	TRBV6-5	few	CATSMGRRGGYTF	TGTGCCACCTCCATGGGACGGCGGGGAGGCTACACCTTC
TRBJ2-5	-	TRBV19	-	CASRGLDQETQYF	TGTGCCAGTAGAGGACTTGACCAAGAGACCCAGTACTTC
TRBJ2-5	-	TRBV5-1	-	CASSAAASSRQETQYF	TGCGCCAGCAGCGCCGCCGCTTCGAGCCGACAGGAGACCCAGTACTTC
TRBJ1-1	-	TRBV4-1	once	CASSAYRDGAEAFF	TGCGCCAGCAGCGCTTACAGGGATGGGGCTGAAGCTTTCTTT
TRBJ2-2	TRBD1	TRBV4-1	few	CASSSRTGANTGELFF	TGCGCCAGCAGCTCGCGGACAGGGGCGAACACCGGGGAGCTGTTTTTT
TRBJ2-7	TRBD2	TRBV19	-	CASSIKTSGPYEQYF	TGTGCCAGTAGTATTAAGACTAGCGGACCCTACGAGCAGTACTTC
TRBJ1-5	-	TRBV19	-	CASSIDRLNQPQHF	TGTGCCAGTAGTATTGACAGGCTGAATCAGCCCCAGCATTTT
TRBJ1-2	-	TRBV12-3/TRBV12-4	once	CASSYGPNYGYTF	TGTGCCAGCAGTTATGGACCAAACTATGGCTACACCTTC
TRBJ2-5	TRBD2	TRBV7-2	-	CASSLALAGVGETQYF	TGTGCCAGCAGCTTAGCGTTAGCGGGAGTTGGAGAGACCCAGTACTTC
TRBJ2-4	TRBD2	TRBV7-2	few	CASSSGGQNIQYF	TGTGCCAGCTCGAGCGGGGGGCAAAACATTCAGTACTTC
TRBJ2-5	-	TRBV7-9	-	CASSLGHSQETQYF	TGTGCCAGCAGCTTAGGACACTCGCAAGAGACCCAGTACTTC
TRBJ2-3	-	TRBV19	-	CASRLQGIDTQYF	TGTGCCAGTAGGCTCCAGGGGATAGATACGCAGTATTTT
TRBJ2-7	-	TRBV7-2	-	CASSQSRRDEQYF	TGTGCCAGCAGCCAATCCCGACGGGACGAGCAGTACTTC
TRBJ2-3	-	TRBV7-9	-	CASSIARGSNTDTQYF	TGTGCCAGCAGTATCGCGCGGGGCAGTAACACAGATACGCAGTATTTT
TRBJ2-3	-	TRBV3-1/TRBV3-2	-	CASSPDTNLHTQYF	TGTGCCAGCAGCCCAGACACAAATCTACATACGCAGTATTTT
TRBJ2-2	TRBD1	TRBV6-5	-	CASSYLRGQGAGELFF	TGTGCCAGCAGTTACTTAAGGGGACAGGGGGCCGGGGAGCTGTTTTTT
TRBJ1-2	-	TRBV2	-	CASKEGSAYNYGYTF	TGTGCCAGCAAGGAAGGCTCGGCCTATAACTATGGCTACACCTTC
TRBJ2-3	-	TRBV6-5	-	CASSYGAGVADTQYF	TGTGCCAGCAGTTACGGGGCAGGGGTAGCAGATACGCAGTATTTT